The rows below give T cell receptor beta chains drawn from one sample of a study of molecular identifiers for immune sequencing clone quantification. Using its own MiXCR run on the PCR reads, TCRdb lists one record per CDR3 protein. This table has tens of thousands of distinct CDR3 sequences, approximately 18% appearing once. Input material: naive CD8+ T cells from blood, with Jurkat cell RNA spiked in. All receptors derive from a human donor in good health. Some libraries in this study had Jurkat cell RNA spiked in. The CDR3 runs from the conserved cysteine through the conserved F or W. D genes are given only for firm matches. Clone size, where shown, is once, few, many, or a class for clones that have expanded.

j_call: TRBJ2-3
d_call: TRBD2
v_call: TRBV28
clone_size: many
cdr3_length: 16
cdr3_nt: TGTGCCAGCAGTTTAGTTCTAGCGGGCACCACAGATACGCAGTATTTT
cdr3_aa: CASSLVLAGTTDTQYF

j_call: TRBJ1-5
d_call: NA
v_call: TRBV29-1
clone_size: many
cdr3_length: 13
cdr3_nt: TGCAGCGTTGGCCCGGAGGGCAATCAGCCCCAGCATTTT
cdr3_aa: CSVGPEGNQPQHF

j_call: TRBJ1-5
d_call: NA
v_call: TRBV5-6
clone_size: few
cdr3_length: 12
cdr3_nt: TGTGCCAGCAGCTTGCAAGAGGGGCCCCAGCATTTT
cdr3_aa: CASSLQEGPQHF

j_call: TRBJ2-7
d_call: TRBD2
v_call: TRBV20-1
clone_size: many
cdr3_length: 14
cdr3_nt: TGCAGTGCTATTGAGACTAGCGGTACCTACGAGCAGTACTTC
cdr3_aa: CSAIETSGTYEQYF

j_call: TRBJ2-3
d_call: NA
v_call: TRBV25-1
clone_size: many
cdr3_length: 15
cdr3_nt: TGTGCCAGCAGTGAATTGCAAGCTGGGCTGGATACGCAGTATTTT
cdr3_aa: CASSELQAGLDTQYF

j_call: TRBJ1-3
d_call: NA
v_call: TRBV4-1
clone_size: many
cdr3_length: 15
cdr3_nt: TGCGCCAGCAGCCAAGTTGGGGCCGGTGGAAACACCATATATTTT
cdr3_aa: CASSQVGAGGNTIYF

j_call: TRBJ2-3
d_call: NA
v_call: TRBV5-4
clone_size: many
cdr3_length: 15
cdr3_nt: TGTGCCAGCAGCGCGGTACAGGGTACCACAGATACGCAGTATTTT
cdr3_aa: CASSAVQGTTDTQYF

j_call: TRBJ2-5
d_call: TRBD2
v_call: TRBV15
clone_size: many
cdr3_length: 20
cdr3_nt: TGTGCCACCAGCAGAGAAGGTTTTGGGACTAGCGCCGCATGGGGGGAGACCCAGTACTTC
cdr3_aa: CATSREGFGTSAAWGETQYF

j_call: TRBJ2-7
d_call: TRBD2
v_call: TRBV14
clone_size: many
cdr3_length: 14
cdr3_nt: TGTGCCAGCAGCCATCCGGGACTAGCCTACGAGCAGTACTTC
cdr3_aa: CASSHPGLAYEQYF

j_call: TRBJ2-1
d_call: NA
v_call: TRBV27
clone_size: NA
cdr3_length: 18
cdr3_nt: TGTGCCAGCAGTTTATTAGGGCTAGCGCCCAGCTCCTACAATGAGCAGTTCTTC
cdr3_aa: CASSLLGLAPSSYNEQFF

j_call: TRBJ2-3
d_call: TRBD2
v_call: TRBV13
clone_size: many
cdr3_length: 16
cdr3_nt: TGTGCCAGCAGCCCGGAAGGGACTAGACCTGCAGATACGCAGTATTTT
cdr3_aa: CASSPEGTRPADTQYF

j_call: TRBJ2-7
d_call: NA
v_call: TRBV12-2
clone_size: NA
cdr3_length: 16
cdr3_nt: TGTGCAAGTCGCTTAGCGCATCGGGGCAGCTCCTACGAGCAGTACTTC
cdr3_aa: CASRLAHRGSSYEQYF

j_call: TRBJ2-7
d_call: TRBD2
v_call: TRBV12-3/TRBV12-4
clone_size: NA
cdr3_length: 17
cdr3_nt: TGTGCCAGCACCTCTTCCGAGTTTCGGGAGGGTTCCTACGAGCAGTACTTC
cdr3_aa: CASTSSEFREGSYEQYF

j_call: TRBJ2-2
d_call: NA
v_call: TRBV13
clone_size: many
cdr3_length: 17
cdr3_nt: TGTGCCAGCAGCCCTGAAATTCGTGGGTTCGACACCGGGGAGCTGTTTTTT
cdr3_aa: CASSPEIRGFDTGELFF

j_call: TRBJ2-7
d_call: NA
v_call: TRBV27
clone_size: few
cdr3_length: 13
cdr3_nt: TGTGCCAGCAGTTTATACGGCTCCTACGAGCAGTACTTC
cdr3_aa: CASSLYGSYEQYF

j_call: TRBJ2-1
d_call: NA
v_call: TRBV7-6
clone_size: many
cdr3_length: 15
cdr3_nt: TGTGCCAGCAGCTTAAGTCAGTTAGGTTCCAATGAGCAGTTCTTC
cdr3_aa: CASSLSQLGSNEQFF

j_call: TRBJ2-3
d_call: TRBD2
v_call: TRBV7-9
clone_size: many
cdr3_length: 17
cdr3_nt: TGTGCCAGCAGCGCCCCGACTAGCGTGTTCGGCACAGATACGCAGTATTTT
cdr3_aa: CASSAPTSVFGTDTQYF

j_call: TRBJ2-5
d_call: NA
v_call: TRBV12-5
clone_size: few
cdr3_length: 13
cdr3_nt: TGTGCTAGTGGTTTGGACATTCAAGAGACCCAGTACTTC
cdr3_aa: CASGLDIQETQYF

j_call: TRBJ1-4
d_call: TRBD1
v_call: TRBV30
clone_size: many
cdr3_length: 13
cdr3_nt: TGTGCCTGGAATTACCTGGACAGGGATGAACTGTTTTTT
cdr3_aa: CAWNYLDRDELFF

j_call: TRBJ2-2
d_call: TRBD2
v_call: TRBV14
clone_size: many
cdr3_length: 18
cdr3_nt: TGTGCCAGCAGCCAAGAGAATGAGGCGACTAGCGACACCGGGGAGCTGTTTTTT
cdr3_aa: CASSQENEATSDTGELFF

j_call: TRBJ2-5
d_call: TRBD2
v_call: TRBV2
clone_size: NA
cdr3_length: 17
cdr3_nt: TGTGCCAGCAGCGGTACAGCGGGACTAGCGGATCAAGAGACCCAGTACTTC
cdr3_aa: CASSGTAGLADQETQYF

j_call: TRBJ1-2
d_call: TRBD1
v_call: TRBV13
clone_size: many
cdr3_length: 13
cdr3_nt: TGTGCCAGCAGCTTAGGGCAGGGGGATGGCTACACCTTC
cdr3_aa: CASSLGQGDGYTF

j_call: TRBJ2-7
d_call: NA
v_call: TRBV13
clone_size: NA
cdr3_length: 13
cdr3_nt: TGTGCCGGCAGCCCCGGACGGTCCTACGAGCAGTACTTC
cdr3_aa: CAGSPGRSYEQYF

j_call: TRBJ2-3
d_call: NA
v_call: TRBV4-3
clone_size: many
cdr3_length: 16
cdr3_nt: TGCGCCAGCAGCCAAGATTGGCAAGCAAGGACAGATACGCAGTATTTT
cdr3_aa: CASSQDWQARTDTQYF

j_call: TRBJ2-3
d_call: TRBD2
v_call: TRBV7-2
clone_size: many
cdr3_length: 14
cdr3_nt: TGTGCCACCAACTCAGCGGGAGTCGTGAATACGCAGTATTTT
cdr3_aa: CATNSAGVVNTQYF

j_call: TRBJ2-5
d_call: TRBD2
v_call: TRBV7-6
clone_size: many
cdr3_length: 14
cdr3_nt: TGTGCCAGCAGCTTATTGAGCGGGGAAGAGACCCAGTACTTC
cdr3_aa: CASSLLSGEETQYF

j_call: TRBJ1-1
d_call: NA
v_call: TRBV29-1
clone_size: many
cdr3_length: 18
cdr3_nt: TGCAGCGCTGACGGAGAGGACAGCCGGCAGGAAGTTAACACTGAAGCTTTCTTT
cdr3_aa: CSADGEDSRQEVNTEAFF

j_call: TRBJ2-3
d_call: NA
v_call: TRBV27
clone_size: many
cdr3_length: 18
cdr3_nt: TGTGCCAGCAGTTTGACTTCCGCAGGGGCCTTTCGTCCCGATACGCAGTATTTT
cdr3_aa: CASSLTSAGAFRPDTQYF

j_call: TRBJ2-7
d_call: TRBD2
v_call: TRBV29-1
clone_size: many
cdr3_length: 13
cdr3_nt: TGCAGCGTACCCGGGACTAGCGACTACGAGCAGTACTTC
cdr3_aa: CSVPGTSDYEQYF

j_call: TRBJ2-7
d_call: NA
v_call: TRBV29-1
clone_size: NA
cdr3_length: 14
cdr3_nt: TGCAGCGTTGAATCAGGCAAAAACTCCTACGAGCAGTACTTC
cdr3_aa: CSVESGKNSYEQYF

j_call: TRBJ2-2
d_call: NA
v_call: TRBV20-1
clone_size: many
cdr3_length: 13
cdr3_nt: TGCAGTGGAGGGGGAGCGAACACCGGGGAGCTGTTTTTT
cdr3_aa: CSGGGANTGELFF